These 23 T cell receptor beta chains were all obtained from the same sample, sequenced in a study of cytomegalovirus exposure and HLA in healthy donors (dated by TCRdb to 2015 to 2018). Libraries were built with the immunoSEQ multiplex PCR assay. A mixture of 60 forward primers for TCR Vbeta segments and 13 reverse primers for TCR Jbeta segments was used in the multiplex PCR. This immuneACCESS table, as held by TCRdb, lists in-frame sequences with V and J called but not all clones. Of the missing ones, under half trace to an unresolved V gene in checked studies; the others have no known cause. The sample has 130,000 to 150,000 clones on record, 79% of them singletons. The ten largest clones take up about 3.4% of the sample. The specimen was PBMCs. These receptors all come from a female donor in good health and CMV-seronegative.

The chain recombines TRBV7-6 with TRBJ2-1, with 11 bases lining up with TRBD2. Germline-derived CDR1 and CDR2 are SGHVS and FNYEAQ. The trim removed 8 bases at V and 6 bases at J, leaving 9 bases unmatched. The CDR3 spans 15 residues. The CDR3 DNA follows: TGTGCCAGCGCCTCTAGCGGGAGGAAGGCCAATGAGCAGTTCTTC. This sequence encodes CASASSGRKANEQFF.

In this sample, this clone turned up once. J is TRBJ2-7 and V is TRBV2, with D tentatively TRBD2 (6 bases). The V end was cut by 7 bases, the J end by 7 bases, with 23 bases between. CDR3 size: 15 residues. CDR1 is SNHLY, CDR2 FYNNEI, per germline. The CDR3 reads CASIKEPRTGEEQYF. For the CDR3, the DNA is TGTGCCAGCATCAAGGAACCGCGGACGGGGGAAGAGCAGTACTTC.

CDR3: CASSVPQTGNTEAFF. Written as DNA, the CDR3 is TGTGCCAGCAGCGTCCCTCAGACAGGGAACACTGAAGCTTTCTTT. The chain employs TRBV9 and TRBJ1-1, with a possible D match to TRBD1 (6 bases). Germline CDR1 and CDR2: SGDLS and YYNGEE. There are 15 residues in the CDR3. Between the trimmed V and J ends, which lost 2 bases and 1 base, there was a span of 12 bases.

The CDR3, as DNA: TGTGCCAGCAGCGTTCGGGGGACTAGTACCAATGAGCAGTTCTTC. Amino acids: CASSVRGTSTNEQFF. The chain employs TRBV7-9 and TRBJ2-1; 8 bases match TRBD2. CDR3 length equals 15 residues. Trimming at V came to 5 bases and at J to 6 bases, leaving 9 bases not matched to a gene. The V gene's germline CDR1 is SEHNR and CDR2 FQNEAQ (reference sequence).

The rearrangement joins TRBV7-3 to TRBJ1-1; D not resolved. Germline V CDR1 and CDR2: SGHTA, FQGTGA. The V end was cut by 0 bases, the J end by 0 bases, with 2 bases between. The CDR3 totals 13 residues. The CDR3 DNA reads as TGTGCCAGCAGCTTAACCGTGAACACTGAAGCTTTCTTT. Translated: CASSLTVNTEAFF.

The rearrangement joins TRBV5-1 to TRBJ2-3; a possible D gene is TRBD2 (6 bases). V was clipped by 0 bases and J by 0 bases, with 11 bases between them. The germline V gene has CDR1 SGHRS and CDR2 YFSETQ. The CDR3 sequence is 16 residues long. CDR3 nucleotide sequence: TGCGCCAGCAGCTTGGGGACTACGACTAGCACAGATACGCAGTATTTT. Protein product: CASSLGTTTSTDTQYF.

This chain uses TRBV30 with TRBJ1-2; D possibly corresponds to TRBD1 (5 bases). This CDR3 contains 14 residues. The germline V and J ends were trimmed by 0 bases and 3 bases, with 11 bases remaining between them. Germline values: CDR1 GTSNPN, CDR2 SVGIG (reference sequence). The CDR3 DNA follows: TGTGCCTGGAGTGTACTTGGGGGGGACTATGGCTACACCTTC. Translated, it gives CAWSVLGGDYGYTF.

The CDR3 DNA reads TGTGCCAGCAGTGAAATGCCAGGGATTAGGAACGAGCAGTACTTC. This gives the protein CASSEMPGIRNEQYF. The gene calls are TRBV2 and TRBJ2-7, with D possibly TRBD1 on 5 matching bases. CDR1 and CDR2 (germline): SNHLY, FYNNEI. Trimming cost V 2 bases and J 5 bases, with 16 bases left between them. The CDR3 has 15 residues.

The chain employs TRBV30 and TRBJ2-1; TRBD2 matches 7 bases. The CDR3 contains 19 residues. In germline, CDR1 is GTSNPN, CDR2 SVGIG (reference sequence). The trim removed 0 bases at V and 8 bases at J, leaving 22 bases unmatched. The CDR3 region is CAWSVPAAGEWASMYEQFF. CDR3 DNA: TGTGCCTGGAGTGTTCCGGCGGCGGGGGAGTGGGCATCGATGTATGAGCAGTTCTTC.

The CDR3 reads CASSSRVEANQPQHF. DNA of the CDR3: TGTGCCAGCAGCTCACGGGTCGAGGCTAATCAGCCCCAGCATTTT. The chain carries TRBV7-2 and TRBJ1-5; no clear D gene. The CDR3 has 15 residues. V lost 4 bases and J 4 bases, leaving 14 bases between the germline ends. Germline assignment: CDR1 SGHTA and CDR2 FQGNSA.

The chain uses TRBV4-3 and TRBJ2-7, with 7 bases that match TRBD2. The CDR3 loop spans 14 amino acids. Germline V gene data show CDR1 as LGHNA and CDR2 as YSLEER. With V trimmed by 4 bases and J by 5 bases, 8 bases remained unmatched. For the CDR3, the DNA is TGCGCCAGCAGCCCAGGACTGGGGAGGGACGAGCAGTACTTC. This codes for CASSPGLGRDEQYF.

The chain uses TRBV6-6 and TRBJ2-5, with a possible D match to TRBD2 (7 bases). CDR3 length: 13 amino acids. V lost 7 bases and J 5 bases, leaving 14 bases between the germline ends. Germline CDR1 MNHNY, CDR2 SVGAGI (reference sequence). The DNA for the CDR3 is TGTGCCAGCACGCGGGGGCCGATTGAGACCCAGTACTTC. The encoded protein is CASTRGPIETQYF.

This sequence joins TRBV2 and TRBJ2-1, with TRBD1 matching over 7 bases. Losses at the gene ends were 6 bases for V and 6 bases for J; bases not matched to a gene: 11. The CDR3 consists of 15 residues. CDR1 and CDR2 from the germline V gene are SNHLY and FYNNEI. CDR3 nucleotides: TGTGCCAGCAGCCCCCGTCCAGGGGGTCTCAATGAGCAGTTCTTC. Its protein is CASSPRPGGLNEQFF. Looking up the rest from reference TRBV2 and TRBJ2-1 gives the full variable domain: EPEVTQTPSHQVTQMGQEVILRCVPISNHLYFYWYRQILGQKVEFLVSFYNNEISEKSEIFDDQFSVERPDGSNFTLKIRSTKLEDSAMYFCASSPRPGGLNEQFFGPGTRLTVL.

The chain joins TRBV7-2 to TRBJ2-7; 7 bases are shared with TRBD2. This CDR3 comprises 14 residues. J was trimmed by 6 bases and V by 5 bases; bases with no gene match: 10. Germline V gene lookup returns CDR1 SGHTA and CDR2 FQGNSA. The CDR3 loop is CASSIRTRNGEQYF. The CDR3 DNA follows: TGTGCCAGCAGCATAAGGACTAGAAACGGCGAGCAGTACTTC.

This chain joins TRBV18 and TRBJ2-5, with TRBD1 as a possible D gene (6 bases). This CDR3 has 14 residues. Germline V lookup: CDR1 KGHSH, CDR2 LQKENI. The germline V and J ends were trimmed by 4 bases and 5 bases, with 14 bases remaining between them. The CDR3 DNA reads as TGTGCCAGCTCACGAGAAACAGGGACGGAGACCCAGTACTTC. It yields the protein CASSRETGTETQYF. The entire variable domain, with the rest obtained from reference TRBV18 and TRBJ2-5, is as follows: NAGVMQNPRHLVRRRGQEARLRCSPMKGHSHVYWYRQLPEEGLKFMVYLQKENIIDESGMPKERFSAEFPKEGPSILRIQQVVRGDSAAYFCASSRETGTETQYFGPGTRLLVL.

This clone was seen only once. The CDR3, as DNA: TGTGCCAGCTCACCCGAGGAGCGGGAGTACATCTACGAGCAGTACTTC. Its translation is CASSPEEREYIYEQYF. The chain carries TRBV18 and TRBJ2-7, with 8 bases lining up with TRBD2. The V and J ends lost 3 bases and 3 bases, in that order; junction bases with no gene match: 10. Germline V CDR1 and CDR2: KGHSH, LQKENI. This CDR3 has 16 residues.

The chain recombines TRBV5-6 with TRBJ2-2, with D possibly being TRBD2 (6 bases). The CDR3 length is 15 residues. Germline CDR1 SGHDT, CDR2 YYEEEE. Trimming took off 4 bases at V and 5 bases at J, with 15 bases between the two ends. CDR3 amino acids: CASSPPTRRTGELFF. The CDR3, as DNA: TGTGCCAGCAGCCCCCCGACTAGACGGACCGGGGAGCTGTTTTTT.

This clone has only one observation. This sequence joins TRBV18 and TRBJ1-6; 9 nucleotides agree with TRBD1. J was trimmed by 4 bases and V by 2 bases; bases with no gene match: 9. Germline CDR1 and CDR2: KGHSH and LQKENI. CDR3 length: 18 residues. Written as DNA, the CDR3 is TGTGCCAGCTCACCAAATACTCCGGGACAGGGATATAATTCACCCCTCCACTTT. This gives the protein CASSPNTPGQGYNSPLHF.

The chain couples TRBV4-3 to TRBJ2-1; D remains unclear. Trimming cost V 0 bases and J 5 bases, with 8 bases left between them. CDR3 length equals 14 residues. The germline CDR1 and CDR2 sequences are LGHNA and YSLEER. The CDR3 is CASSQDSENNEQFF. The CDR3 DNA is TGCGCCAGCAGCCAAGATTCGGAGAACAATGAGCAGTTCTTC.

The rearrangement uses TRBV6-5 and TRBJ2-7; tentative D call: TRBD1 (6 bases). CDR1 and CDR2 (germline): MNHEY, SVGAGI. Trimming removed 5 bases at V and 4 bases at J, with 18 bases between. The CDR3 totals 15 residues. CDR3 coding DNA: TGTGCCAGCAGTCTCAGGGGATCGGCATTTTACGAGCAGTACTTC. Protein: CASSLRGSAFYEQYF.

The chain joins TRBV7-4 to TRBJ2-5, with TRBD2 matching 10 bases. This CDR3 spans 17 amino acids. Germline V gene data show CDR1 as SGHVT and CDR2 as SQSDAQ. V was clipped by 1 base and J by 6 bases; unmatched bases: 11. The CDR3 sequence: CASSLEPSGSRGKTQYF. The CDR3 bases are TGTGCCAGCAGCTTAGAGCCTAGCGGGAGCCGGGGGAAGACCCAGTACTTC. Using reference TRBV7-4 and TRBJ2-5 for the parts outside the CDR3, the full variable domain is GAGVSQSPRYKVAKRGRDVALRCDSISGHVTLYWYRQTLGQGSEVLTYSQSDAQRDKSGRPSGRFSAERPERSVSTLKIQRTEQGDSAVYLCASSLEPSGSRGKTQYFGPGTRLLVL.

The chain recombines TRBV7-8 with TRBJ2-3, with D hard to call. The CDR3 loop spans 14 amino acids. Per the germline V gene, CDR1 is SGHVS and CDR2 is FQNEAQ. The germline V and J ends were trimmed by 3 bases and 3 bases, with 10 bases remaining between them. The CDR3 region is CASSFGQLTDTQYF. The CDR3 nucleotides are TGTGCCAGCAGCTTTGGTCAGTTGACAGATACGCAGTATTTT.

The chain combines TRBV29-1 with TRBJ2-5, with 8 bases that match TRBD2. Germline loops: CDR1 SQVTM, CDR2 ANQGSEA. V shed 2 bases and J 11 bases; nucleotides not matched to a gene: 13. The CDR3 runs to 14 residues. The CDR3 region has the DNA TGCAGCGTTGAAATGGGCGGGGGGCCCGGGGAGCAGTACTTC. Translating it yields CSVEMGGGPGEQYF.